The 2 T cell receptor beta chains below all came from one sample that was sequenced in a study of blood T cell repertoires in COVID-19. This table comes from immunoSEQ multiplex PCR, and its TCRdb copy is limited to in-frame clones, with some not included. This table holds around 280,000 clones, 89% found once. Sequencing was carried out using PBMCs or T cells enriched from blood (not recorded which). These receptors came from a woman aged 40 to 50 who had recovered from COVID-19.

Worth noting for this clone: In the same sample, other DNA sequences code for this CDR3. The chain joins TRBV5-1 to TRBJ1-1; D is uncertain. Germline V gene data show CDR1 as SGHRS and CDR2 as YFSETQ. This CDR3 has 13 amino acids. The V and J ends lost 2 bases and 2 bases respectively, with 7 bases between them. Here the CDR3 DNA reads TGCGCCAGCAGCTTCAGTCCCAACACTGAAGCTTTCTTT. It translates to CASSFSPNTEAFF.

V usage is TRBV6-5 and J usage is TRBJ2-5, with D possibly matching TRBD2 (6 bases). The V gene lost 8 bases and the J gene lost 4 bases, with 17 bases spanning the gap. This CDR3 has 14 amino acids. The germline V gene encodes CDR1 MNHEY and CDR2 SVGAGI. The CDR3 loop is CASSRLGARETQYF. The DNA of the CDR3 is TGTGCCAGCTCCCGACTAGGGGCGAGAGAGACCCAGTACTTC.